This paragraph covers one T cell receptor (beta chain) sequence. This CDR3 comprises 15 residues. Unmatched junction bases numbered 8, after V lost 5 bases and J lost 5 bases. Germline V gene lookup returns CDR1 SGHAT and CDR2 FQNNGV. This sample stems from a study of cytomegalovirus exposure and HLA in healthy donors. Primers: 60 Vbeta forward and 13 Jbeta reverse. This table comes from immunoSEQ multiplex PCR, and its TCRdb copy is limited to in-frame clones, with some not included. The sample includes some 200,000 clones, roughly 80% of them seen just once. The sample consisted of PBMCs. This TCR came from a woman aged 45 to 65 in good health and CMV-seropositive. The V call is TRBV11-2, the J call TRBJ1-2; 10 bases map to TRBD1. This chain's CDR3 is CASSTPGQGIYGYTF. The CDR3 nucleotides read TGTGCCAGCAGCACCCCGGGACAGGGGATATATGGCTACACCTTC.